Presented here are 13 T cell receptor beta chains from one specimen sequenced in a study of cytomegalovirus exposure and HLA in healthy donors. 13 Jbeta primers and 60 Vbeta primers were used for the PCR. Using immunoSEQ multiplex PCR, the repertoire was profiled, and TCRdb retains in-frame clones only, with some absent. The table lists approximately 190,000 clones, about 13% of them singletons. The sample comprised PBMCs. These receptor sequences come from a man aged 50-59 years in good health and CMV-seropositive.

This clone was seen only a few times. The chain uses TRBV14 and TRBJ2-2; no reliable D call. The V gene lost 1 base and the J gene lost 6 bases, with 6 bases spanning the gap. The CDR3 runs to 13 residues. The V gene's germline CDR1 is SGHDN and CDR2 FVKESK. The CDR3 DNA follows: TGTGCCAGCAGCCAAGTTGGCTCCGGGGAGCTGTTTTTT. Translated: CASSQVGSGELFF.

This clone was detected many times. The chain employs TRBV2 and TRBJ1-4; the D gene is possibly TRBD1 (6 bases). This CDR3 has 12 residues. Per the germline V gene, CDR1 is SNHLY and CDR2 is FYNNEI. The V and J ends lost 6 bases and 5 bases respectively, with 7 bases between them. The CDR3 is CASRTGNEKLFF. CDR3 DNA: TGTGCCAGCAGGACAGGAAATGAAAAACTGTTTTTT.

The genes are TRBV30 and TRBJ2-7; 9 bases are a match to TRBD2. The CDR3 is 12 amino acids. V shed 5 bases, J shed 3 bases, and the junction held 2 bases outside the gene matches. The germline V gene encodes CDR1 GTSNPN and CDR2 SVGIG (reference sequence). CDR3 sequence: CAWASGNYEQYF. The CDR3 DNA sequence: TGTGCCTGGGCTAGCGGGAACTACGAGCAGTACTTC. The variable domain in full, completed from reference TRBV30 and TRBJ2-7, reads SQTIHQWPATLVQPVGSPLSLECTVEGTSNPNLYWYRQAAGRGLQLLFYSVGIGQISSEVPQNLSASRPQDRQFILSSKKLLLSDSGFYLCAWASGNYEQYFGPGTRLTVT.

The J gene is TRBJ1-5, the V gene TRBV28; 10 positions match TRBD1. The J segment lost 4 bases and the V segment lost 2 bases, leaving 8 bases of the junction unmatched. The CDR3 spans 17 residues. Germline V gene lookup returns CDR1 MDHEN and CDR2 SYDVKM. CDR3 region: CASSLDYGTGVNQPQHF. The DNA for the CDR3 is TGTGCCAGCAGTTTAGACTACGGGACAGGGGTAAATCAGCCCCAGCATTTT.

This clone has more than one count but fewer than ten. The chain links TRBV5-4 to TRBJ1-3; 8 bases are shared with TRBD1. This CDR3 spans 16 amino acids. CDR1 and CDR2 from the germline V gene are SGHNT and YYREEE (reference sequence). V was pared by 2 bases and J by 2 bases, with 6 bases of the junction left unmatched. The CDR3 DNA sequence: TGTGCCAGCAGCTTCGGGACAGGTTGGACTGGAAACACCATATATTTT. Its translation is CASSFGTGWTGNTIYF. The whole variable domain, remainder taken from reference TRBV5-4 and TRBJ1-3, is ETGVTQSPTHLIKTRGQQVTLRCSSQSGHNTVSWYQQALGQGPQFIFQYYREEENGRGNFPPRFSGLQFPNYSSELNVNALELDDSALYLCASSFGTGWTGNTIYFGEGSWLTVV.

The chain uses TRBV19 and TRBJ1-5, with 10 nucleotides matching TRBD1. The germline CDR1 and CDR2 sequences are LNHDA and SQIVND (reference sequence). With V trimmed by 8 bases and J by 3 bases, 7 bases remained unmatched. The CDR3 spans 15 residues. The CDR3 DNA sequence: TGTGCCAGTCGCGGGGACAGGGGTTTCAATCAGCCCCAGCATTTT. The encoded protein is CASRGDRGFNQPQHF.

This clone was observed a few times. This chain links TRBV5-8 with TRBJ1-4; D gene uncertain. The ends were cut back, 0 bases at V and 8 bases at J, with 14 bases in the middle. Germline V gene data show CDR1 as SGHTS and CDR2 as YDEGEE. This CDR3 contains 15 residues. This CDR3 is CASSLAAAFGEKLFF. CDR3 DNA: TGTGCCAGCAGCTTGGCAGCTGCGTTCGGGGAAAAACTGTTTTTT.

This chain connects TRBV2 to TRBJ2-5, with 7 bases that match TRBD2. Looked up from germline, CDR1 is SNHLY and CDR2 is FYNNEI. The trim removed 5 bases at V and 5 bases at J, leaving 17 bases unmatched. This CDR3 comprises 17 residues. The CDR3 sequence is CASSIAPWPVSGETQYF. The CDR3 DNA is TGTGCCAGCAGTATCGCTCCTTGGCCAGTTAGCGGGGAGACCCAGTACTTC.

The chain uses TRBV11-2 and TRBJ2-1, with 10 bases identical to TRBD1. CDR3 length: 15 amino acids. Germline loops: CDR1 SGHAT, CDR2 FQNNGV. J was trimmed by 7 bases and V by 3 bases; bases with no gene match: 6. CDR3 amino acids: CASSFGTGVANEQFF. The CDR3 DNA reads TGTGCCAGCAGCTTTGGGACAGGGGTGGCAAATGAGCAGTTCTTC.

The genes are TRBV28 and TRBJ2-2, with 9 bases fitting TRBD1. There are 15 residues in the CDR3. Germline CDR1 is MDHEN and CDR2 is SYDVKM. Trimming took 5 bases from V and 6 from J; bases not matched to a gene: 7. The CDR3 loop is CASSNGTGLAGELFF. For the CDR3, the DNA is TGTGCCAGCAGTAATGGGACAGGGCTTGCCGGGGAGCTGTTTTTT. The full variable domain, in which reference TRBV28 and TRBJ2-2 provide the parts outside the CDR3, is DVKVTQSSRYLVKRTGEKVFLECVQDMDHENMFWYRQDPGLGLRLIYFSYDVKMKEKGDIPEGYSVSREKKERFSLILESASTNQTSMYLCASSNGTGLAGELFFGEGSRLTVL.

The chain has TRBV5-4 and TRBJ1-6, with a possible D match to TRBD1 (5 bases). The V and J ends lost 4 bases and 8 bases respectively, with 13 bases between them. The germline V gene has CDR1 SGHNT and CDR2 YYREEE (reference sequence). This CDR3 contains 14 residues. The CDR3 sequence is CASSRGGVDSPLHF. As DNA, the CDR3 is TGTGCCAGCAGCCGCGGGGGGGTGGATTCACCCCTCCACTTT.

J is TRBJ2-2 and V is TRBV7-9; TRBD2 matches 12 bases. Germline CDR1 reads SEHNR; CDR2 reads FQNEAQ (reference sequence). The CDR3 length is 16 residues. The trim removed 3 bases at V and 3 bases at J, leaving 2 bases unmatched. The CDR3 protein is CASSFTSGGHTGELFF. CDR3 coding DNA: TGTGCCAGCAGCTTCACTAGCGGGGGGCACACCGGGGAGCTGTTTTTT.

J is TRBJ1-5 and V is TRBV4-1; D not certain. Trimming cost V 4 bases and J 1 base, with 5 bases left between them. Germline-derived CDR1 and CDR2 are MGHRA and YSYEKL. The CDR3 contains 13 residues. This CDR3 is CASSLYSNQPQHF. The CDR3 region has the DNA TGCGCCAGCAGCCTCTACAGCAATCAGCCCCAGCATTTT.